This TCR beta chain was recovered during a study of technical replicates of blood from several donors. Only in-frame clones appear in the TCRdb table, and some are missing; sequencing was by immunoSEQ multiplex PCR. Among approximately 53,000 clones listed, roughly 95% were seen once. Only one count was recorded for this clone. The CDR3 covers 15 residues. This receptor was obtained from a human donor in good health. Sequenced: T cells isolated from PBMCs. The rearrangement links TRBV21-1 to TRBJ2-7; TRBD2 is the table's D call, not checked against the DNA. TRBV21-1 is noted as a pseudogene. The CDR3 reads CASSKASGASYEQYF. The CDR3 bases are TGTGCCAGCAGCAAAGCCAGCGGGGCCTCCTACGAGCAGTACTTC.